This T cell receptor beta chain was identified during a study of cytomegalovirus exposure and HLA in healthy donors. Whole-study results and caveats: A later analysis linked a missense variant in DCLRE1C to the trimming of TCR beta V and J genes. Investigators reported 164 TCR beta chains as tied to cytomegalovirus. The authors confirmed in vitro that three CMV-associated chains were specific for CMV antigens.

Concerning this clone itself: The target antigen is unknown.

The CDR3 runs to 15 residues. V dropped 4 bases and J dropped 4; count of bases not matched to a gene: 6. Germline V gives CDR1 MNHNS, CDR2 SASEGT. The PCR employed 60 Vbeta primers together with 13 Jbeta primers. Assay used: immunoSEQ multiplex PCR; TCRdb lists only in-frame clones, some missing. The sample has roughly 120,000 clones; 70% to 85% are singletons. Among the donors, all were healthy bone marrow donors. The rearrangement joins TRBV6-1 to TRBJ2-2, with TRBD1 identical over 7 bases. Sequenced: PBMCs. This sequence was found in a human donor in good health. CDR3: CASSVDRVGTGELFF. Written as DNA, the CDR3 is TGTGCCAGCAGTGTCGACAGGGTTGGCACCGGGGAGCTGTTTTTT.